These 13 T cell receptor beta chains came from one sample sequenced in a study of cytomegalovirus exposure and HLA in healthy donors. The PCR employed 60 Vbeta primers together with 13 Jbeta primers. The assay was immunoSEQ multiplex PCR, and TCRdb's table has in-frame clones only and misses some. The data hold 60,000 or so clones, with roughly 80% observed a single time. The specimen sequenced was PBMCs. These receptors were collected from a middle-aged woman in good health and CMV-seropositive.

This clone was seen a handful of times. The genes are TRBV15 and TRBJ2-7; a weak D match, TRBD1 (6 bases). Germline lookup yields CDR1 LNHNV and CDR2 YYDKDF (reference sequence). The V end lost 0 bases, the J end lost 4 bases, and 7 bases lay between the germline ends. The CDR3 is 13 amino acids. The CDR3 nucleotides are TGTGCCACCAGCAGAGAAGGGGGTTACGAGCAGTACTTC. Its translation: CATSREGGYEQYF.

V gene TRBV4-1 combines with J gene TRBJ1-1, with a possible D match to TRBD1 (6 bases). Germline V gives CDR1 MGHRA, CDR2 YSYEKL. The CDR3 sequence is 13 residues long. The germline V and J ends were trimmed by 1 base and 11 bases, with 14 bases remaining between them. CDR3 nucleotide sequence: TGCGCCAGCAGCCAAGTATTTGCGGGGGCGGCTTTCTTT. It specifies CASSQVFAGAAFF.

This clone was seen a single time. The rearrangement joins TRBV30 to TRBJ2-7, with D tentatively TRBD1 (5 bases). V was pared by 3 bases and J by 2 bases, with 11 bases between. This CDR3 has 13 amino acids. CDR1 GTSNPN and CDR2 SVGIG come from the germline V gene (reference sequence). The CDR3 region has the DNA TGTGCCTGGAGAGGGGCAGGACCCTACGAGCAGTACTTC. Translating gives CAWRGAGPYEQYF.

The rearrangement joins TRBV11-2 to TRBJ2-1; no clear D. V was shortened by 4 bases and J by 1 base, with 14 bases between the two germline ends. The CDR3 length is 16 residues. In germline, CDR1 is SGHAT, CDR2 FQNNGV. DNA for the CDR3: TGTGCCAGCAGCTCTACAGACCCCGGATCCTACAATGAGCAGTTCTTC. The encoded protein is CASSSTDPGSYNEQFF.

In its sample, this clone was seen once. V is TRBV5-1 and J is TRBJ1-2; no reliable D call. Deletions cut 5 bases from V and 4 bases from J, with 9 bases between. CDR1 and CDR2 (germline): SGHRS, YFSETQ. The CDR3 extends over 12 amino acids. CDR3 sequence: CASRSEAYGYTF. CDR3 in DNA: TGCGCCAGCAGATCCGAGGCCTATGGCTACACCTTC. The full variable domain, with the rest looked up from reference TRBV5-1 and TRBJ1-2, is KAGVTQTPRYLIKTRGQQVTLSCSPISGHRSVSWYQQTPGQGLQFLFEYFSETQRNKGNFPGRFSGRQFSNSRSEMNVSTLELGDSALYLCASRSEAYGYTFGSGTRLTVV.

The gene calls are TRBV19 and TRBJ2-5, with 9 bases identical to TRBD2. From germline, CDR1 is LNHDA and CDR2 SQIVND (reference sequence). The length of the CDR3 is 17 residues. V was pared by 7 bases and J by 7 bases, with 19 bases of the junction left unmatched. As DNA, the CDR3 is TGTGCCAGTAATCAAGAGAAAAGTAGCGGGGGCCCAGGGACCCAGTACTTC. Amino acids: CASNQEKSSGGPGTQYF.

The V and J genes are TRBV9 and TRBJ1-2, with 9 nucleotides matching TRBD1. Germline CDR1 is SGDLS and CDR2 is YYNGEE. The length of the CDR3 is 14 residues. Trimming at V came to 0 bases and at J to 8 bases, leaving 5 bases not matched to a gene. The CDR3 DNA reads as TGTGCCAGCAGCGTAGGAGGGACAGGGCGAGGCTACACCTTC. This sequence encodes CASSVGGTGRGYTF.

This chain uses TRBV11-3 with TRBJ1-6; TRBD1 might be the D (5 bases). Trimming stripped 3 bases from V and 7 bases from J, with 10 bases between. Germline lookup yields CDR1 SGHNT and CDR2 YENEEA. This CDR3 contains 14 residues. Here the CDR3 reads CASSLGGKNSPLHF. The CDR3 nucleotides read TGTGCCAGCAGCTTGGGGGGGAAGAATTCACCCCTCCACTTT.

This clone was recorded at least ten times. For the CDR3, the DNA is TGTGCCAGCAGCCAAGAACCTGGTGGGGGGGCTGAGCAGTTCTTC. Its protein product is CASSQEPGGGAEQFF. The chain combines TRBV4-2 with TRBJ2-1, with D tentatively TRBD2 (7 bases). The CDR3 extends over 15 amino acids. Germline lookup yields CDR1 LGHNA and CDR2 YNFKEQ. Trimming removed 0 bases at V and 9 bases at J, with 15 bases between.

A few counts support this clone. The CDR3 reads CASSPGVQGYEQYF. The CDR3, as DNA: TGTGCCAGCAGCCCGGGGGTTCAGGGCTACGAGCAGTACTTC. This chain links TRBV6-6 with TRBJ2-7; D possibly corresponds to TRBD2 (6 bases). V gave up 6 bases and J gave up 3 bases, with 15 bases separating them. CDR1 and CDR2 from the germline V gene are MNHNY and SVGAGI (reference sequence). The CDR3 sequence is 14 residues long.

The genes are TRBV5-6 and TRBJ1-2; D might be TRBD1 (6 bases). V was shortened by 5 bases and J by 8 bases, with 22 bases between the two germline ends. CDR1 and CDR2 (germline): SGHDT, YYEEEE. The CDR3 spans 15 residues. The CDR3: CASSLQGRHYEGYTF. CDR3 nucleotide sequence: TGTGCCAGCAGTTTACAGGGCCGACACTATGAAGGCTACACCTTC. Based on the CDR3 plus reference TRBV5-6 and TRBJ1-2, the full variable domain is DAGVTQSPTHLIKTRGQQVTLRCSPKSGHDTVSWYQQALGQGPQFIFQYYEEEERQRGNFPDRFSGHQFPNYSSELNVNALLLGDSALYLCASSLQGRHYEGYTFGSGTRLTVV.

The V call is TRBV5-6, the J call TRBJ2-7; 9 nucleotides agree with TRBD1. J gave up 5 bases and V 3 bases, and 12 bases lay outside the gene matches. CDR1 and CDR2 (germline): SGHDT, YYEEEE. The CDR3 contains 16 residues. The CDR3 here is CASSWGIGQGYNEQYF. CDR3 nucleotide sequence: TGTGCCAGCAGCTGGGGGATAGGACAGGGGTATAACGAGCAGTACTTC.

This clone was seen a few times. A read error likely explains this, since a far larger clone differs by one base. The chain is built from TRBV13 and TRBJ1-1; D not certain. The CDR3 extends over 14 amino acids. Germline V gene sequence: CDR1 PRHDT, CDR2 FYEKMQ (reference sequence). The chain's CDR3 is CAISLEGENTEAFF. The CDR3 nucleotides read TGTGCCATCAGCTTAGAAGGAGAGAACACTGAAGCTTTCTTT.